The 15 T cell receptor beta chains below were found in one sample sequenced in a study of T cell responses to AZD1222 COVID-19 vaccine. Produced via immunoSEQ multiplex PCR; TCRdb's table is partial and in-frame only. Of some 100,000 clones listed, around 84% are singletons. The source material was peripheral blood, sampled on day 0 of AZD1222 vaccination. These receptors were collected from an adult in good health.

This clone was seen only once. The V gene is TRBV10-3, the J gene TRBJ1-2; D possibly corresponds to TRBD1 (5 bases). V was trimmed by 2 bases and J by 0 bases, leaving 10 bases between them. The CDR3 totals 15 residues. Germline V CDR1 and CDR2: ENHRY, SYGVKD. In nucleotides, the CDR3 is TGTGCCATCAGTGAGGTCTTGGGGGCTAACTATGGCTACACCTTC. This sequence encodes CAISEVLGANYGYTF.

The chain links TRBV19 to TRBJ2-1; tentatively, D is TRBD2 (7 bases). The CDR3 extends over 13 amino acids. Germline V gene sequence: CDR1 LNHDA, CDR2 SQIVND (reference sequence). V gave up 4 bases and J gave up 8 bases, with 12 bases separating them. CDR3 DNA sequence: TGTGCCAGTAGTAGCCAGGGGAGGGATGAGCAGTTCTTC. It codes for CASSSQGRDEQFF.

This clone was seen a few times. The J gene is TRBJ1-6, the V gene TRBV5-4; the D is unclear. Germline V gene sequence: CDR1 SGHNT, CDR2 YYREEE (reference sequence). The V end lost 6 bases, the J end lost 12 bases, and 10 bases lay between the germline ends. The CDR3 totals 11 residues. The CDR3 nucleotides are TGTGCCAGCACCCTGGCGGAACCCCTCCACTTT. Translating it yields CASTLAEPLHF.

The CDR3 DNA follows: TGTGCCACCAGCAGAGGGCGGGTCGAGTTATATGGCTACACCTTC. Its protein is CATSRGRVELYGYTF. The chain couples TRBV15 to TRBJ1-2; D gene ambiguous. V dropped 1 base and J dropped 5 bases, with 14 bases sitting between them. Germline-derived CDR1 and CDR2 are LNHNV and YYDKDF (reference sequence). The CDR3 is 15 residues long.

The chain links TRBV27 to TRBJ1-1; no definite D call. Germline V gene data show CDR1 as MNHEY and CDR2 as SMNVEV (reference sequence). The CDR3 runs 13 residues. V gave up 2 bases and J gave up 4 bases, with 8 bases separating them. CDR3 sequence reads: CASSLGLLTEAFF. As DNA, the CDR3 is TGTGCCAGCAGTTTAGGACTCCTCACTGAAGCTTTCTTT.

CDR3 region: CASSSMPHWGQGDHEQFF. CDR3 DNA sequence: TGTGCCAGCAGCTCTATGCCGCATTGGGGACAGGGGGACCATGAGCAGTTCTTC. This chain uses TRBV7-3 with TRBJ2-1; 11 bases fit TRBD1. The CDR3 is 18 residues long. After removal of 4 bases from V and 8 bases from J, the junction contained 16 bases not matched to a gene. Germline-derived CDR1 and CDR2 are SGHTA and FQGTGA.

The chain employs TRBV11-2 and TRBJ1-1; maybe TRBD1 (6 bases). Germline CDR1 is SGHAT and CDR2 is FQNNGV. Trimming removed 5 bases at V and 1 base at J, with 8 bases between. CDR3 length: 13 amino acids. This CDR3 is CASSLTGNTEAFF. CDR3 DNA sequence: TGTGCCAGCAGCCTGACAGGGAACACTGAAGCTTTCTTT.

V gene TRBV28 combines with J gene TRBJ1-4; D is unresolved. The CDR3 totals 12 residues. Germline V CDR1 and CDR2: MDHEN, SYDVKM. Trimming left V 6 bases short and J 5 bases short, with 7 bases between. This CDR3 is CASSSKNEKLFF. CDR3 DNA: TGTGCCAGCAGCAGCAAAAATGAAAAACTGTTTTTT.

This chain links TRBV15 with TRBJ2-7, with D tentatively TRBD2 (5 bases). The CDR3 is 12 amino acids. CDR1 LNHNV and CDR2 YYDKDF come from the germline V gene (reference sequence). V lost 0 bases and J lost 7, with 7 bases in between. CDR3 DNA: TGTGCCACCAGCAGAGAAGGCGGGGAGCAGTACTTC. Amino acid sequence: CATSREGGEQYF.

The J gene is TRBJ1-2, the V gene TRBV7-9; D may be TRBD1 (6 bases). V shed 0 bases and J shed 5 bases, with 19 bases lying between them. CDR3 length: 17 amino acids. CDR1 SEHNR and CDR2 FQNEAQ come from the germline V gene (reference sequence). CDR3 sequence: CASSLASVDSRVYGYTF. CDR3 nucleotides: TGTGCCAGCAGCTTAGCGAGTGTGGACAGCCGAGTATATGGCTACACCTTC.

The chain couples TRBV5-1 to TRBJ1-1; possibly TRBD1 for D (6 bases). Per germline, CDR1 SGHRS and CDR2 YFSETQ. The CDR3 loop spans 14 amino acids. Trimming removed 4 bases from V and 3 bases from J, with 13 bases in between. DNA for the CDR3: TGCGCCAGCAGCCAGTACGGACAGTACACTGAAGCTTTCTTT. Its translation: CASSQYGQYTEAFF.

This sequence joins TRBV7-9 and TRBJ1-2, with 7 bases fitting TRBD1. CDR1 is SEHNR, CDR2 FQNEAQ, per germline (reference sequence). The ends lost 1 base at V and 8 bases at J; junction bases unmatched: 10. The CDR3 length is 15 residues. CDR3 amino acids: CASSLERHRGIGYTF. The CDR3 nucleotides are TGTGCCAGCAGCTTAGAGCGGCACAGGGGAATAGGCTACACCTTC.

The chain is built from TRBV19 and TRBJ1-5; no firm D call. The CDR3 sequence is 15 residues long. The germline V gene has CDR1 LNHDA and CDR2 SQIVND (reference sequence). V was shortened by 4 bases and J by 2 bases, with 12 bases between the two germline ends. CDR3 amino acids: CASSKAGRGNQPQHF. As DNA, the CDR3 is TGTGCCAGTAGTAAGGCCGGGAGAGGCAATCAGCCCCAGCATTTT.

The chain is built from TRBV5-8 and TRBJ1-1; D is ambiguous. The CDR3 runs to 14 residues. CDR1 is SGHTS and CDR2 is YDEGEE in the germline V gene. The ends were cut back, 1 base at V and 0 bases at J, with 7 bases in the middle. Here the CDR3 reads CASSLTEMNTEAFF. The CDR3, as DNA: TGTGCCAGCAGCTTGACGGAAATGAACACTGAAGCTTTCTTT.

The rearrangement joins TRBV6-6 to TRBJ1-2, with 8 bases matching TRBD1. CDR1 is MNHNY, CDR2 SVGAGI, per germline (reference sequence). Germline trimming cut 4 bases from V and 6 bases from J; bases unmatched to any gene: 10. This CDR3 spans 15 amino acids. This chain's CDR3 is CASSFPGQARDGYTF. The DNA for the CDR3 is TGTGCCAGCAGTTTCCCGGGACAGGCAAGGGATGGCTACACCTTC.